This entry lists 9 T cell receptor beta chains sequenced from one sample in a study of T cell responses to AZD1222 COVID-19 vaccine. Assay used: immunoSEQ multiplex PCR; TCRdb lists only in-frame clones, some missing. The sample includes more than 95,000 clones, approximately 86% of them seen just once. The starting material was peripheral blood, obtained 28 days after the second dose of the MenACWY control vaccine. Receptor source: an adult who received the MenACWY meningococcal vaccine as a control.

The chain links TRBV29-1 to TRBJ2-7, with D tentatively TRBD1 or TRBD2 (6 bases each). The CDR3 runs 16 residues. Trimming took off 7 bases at V and 0 bases at J, with 22 bases between the two ends. CDR1 and CDR2 (germline): SQVTM, ANQGSEA. The CDR3 bases are TGCAGCGCCGCGGGACATTCAACTATTCCCTCCTACGAGCAGTACTTC. Amino acids: CSAAGHSTIPSYEQYF.

The chain has TRBV6-6 and TRBJ1-1; D is ambiguous. This CDR3 spans 11 amino acids. From germline, CDR1 is MNHNY and CDR2 SVGAGI (reference sequence). V shed 6 bases and J shed 5 bases, with 7 bases lying between them. DNA of the CDR3: TGTGCCAGCAGATTAGAGACTGAAGCTTTCTTT. Encoded protein: CASRLETEAFF.

The chain couples TRBV29-1 to TRBJ2-3, with a weak D call TRBD1 (5 bases). Germline V gene data show CDR1 as SQVTM and CDR2 as ANQGSEA. The V end lost 1 base, the J end lost 6 bases, and 20 bases lay between the germline ends. The CDR3 extends over 16 amino acids. The CDR3 spells CSVEGLTAVPPDTQYF. CDR3 in DNA: TGCAGCGTTGAAGGATTGACAGCAGTCCCCCCGGATACGCAGTATTTT.

The rearrangement joins TRBV13 to TRBJ1-1; TRBD1 agrees at 9 bases. CDR3 size: 14 residues. V was clipped by 3 bases and J by 7 bases; unmatched bases: 6. Germline CDR1 and CDR2: PRHDT and FYEKMQ (reference sequence). The CDR3 nucleotides read TGTGCCAGCAGCTTCGGGACAGGGTGGGGTGAAGCTTTCTTT. It encodes CASSFGTGWGEAFF.

This clone has only one observation. The J gene is TRBJ2-7, the V gene TRBV19, with 8 positions matching TRBD1. The CDR3 runs 14 residues. Trimming took 6 bases from V and 4 from J; bases not matched to a gene: 8. Germline values: CDR1 LNHDA, CDR2 SQIVND (reference sequence). In nucleotides, the CDR3 is TGTGCCAGTAGGCCCACAGGGGGACAATACGAGCAGTACTTC. It codes for CASRPTGGQYEQYF.

The chain carries TRBV10-2 and TRBJ2-5, with D possibly matching TRBD2 (6 bases). This CDR3 contains 14 residues. Trimming removed 4 bases at V and 5 bases at J, with 14 bases between. CDR1 is WSHSY, CDR2 SAAADI, per germline. The CDR3 reads CASSVAGNQETQYF. DNA of the CDR3: TGCGCCAGCAGTGTCGCGGGGAATCAGGAGACCCAGTACTTC.

This clone was observed once. The rearrangement uses TRBV24-1 and TRBJ2-3, with D perhaps assigned TRBD1 or TRBD2 (5 bases each). The CDR3 has 18 amino acids. V lost 0 bases and J lost 0, with 15 bases in between. Germline V gene lookup returns CDR1 KGHDR and CDR2 SFDVKD. The CDR3 region is CATSDLQGTVGSTDTQYF. CDR3 sequence (DNA): TGTGCCACCAGTGATTTGCAAGGGACGGTGGGTAGCACAGATACGCAGTATTTT.

J is TRBJ2-3 and V is TRBV28; TRBD2 agrees at 11 bases. The CDR3 length is 15 residues. Germline CDR1 and CDR2: MDHEN and SYDVKM. Losses at the gene ends were 6 bases for V and 6 bases for J; bases not matched to a gene: 8. The CDR3 DNA sequence: TGTGCCAGCAGCATAAGACTAGCGGGGACGGATACGCAGTATTTT. Translated, it gives CASSIRLAGTDTQYF. Filled out from reference TRBV28 and TRBJ2-3, the complete variable domain reads DVKVTQSSRYLVKRTGEKVFLECVQDMDHENMFWYRQDPGLGLRLIYFSYDVKMKEKGDIPEGYSVSREKKERFSLILESASTNQTSMYLCASSIRLAGTDTQYFGPGTRLTVL.

The chain is built from TRBV4-1 and TRBJ1-6, with 7 positions matching TRBD1. V was pared by 0 bases and J by 2 bases, with 4 bases of the junction left unmatched. Germline CDR1 is MGHRA and CDR2 is YSYEKL. The CDR3 has 17 residues. The CDR3 sequence: CASSQDPTGTYNSPLHF. CDR3 bases: TGCGCCAGCAGCCAAGACCCGACAGGGACCTATAATTCACCCCTCCACTTT.